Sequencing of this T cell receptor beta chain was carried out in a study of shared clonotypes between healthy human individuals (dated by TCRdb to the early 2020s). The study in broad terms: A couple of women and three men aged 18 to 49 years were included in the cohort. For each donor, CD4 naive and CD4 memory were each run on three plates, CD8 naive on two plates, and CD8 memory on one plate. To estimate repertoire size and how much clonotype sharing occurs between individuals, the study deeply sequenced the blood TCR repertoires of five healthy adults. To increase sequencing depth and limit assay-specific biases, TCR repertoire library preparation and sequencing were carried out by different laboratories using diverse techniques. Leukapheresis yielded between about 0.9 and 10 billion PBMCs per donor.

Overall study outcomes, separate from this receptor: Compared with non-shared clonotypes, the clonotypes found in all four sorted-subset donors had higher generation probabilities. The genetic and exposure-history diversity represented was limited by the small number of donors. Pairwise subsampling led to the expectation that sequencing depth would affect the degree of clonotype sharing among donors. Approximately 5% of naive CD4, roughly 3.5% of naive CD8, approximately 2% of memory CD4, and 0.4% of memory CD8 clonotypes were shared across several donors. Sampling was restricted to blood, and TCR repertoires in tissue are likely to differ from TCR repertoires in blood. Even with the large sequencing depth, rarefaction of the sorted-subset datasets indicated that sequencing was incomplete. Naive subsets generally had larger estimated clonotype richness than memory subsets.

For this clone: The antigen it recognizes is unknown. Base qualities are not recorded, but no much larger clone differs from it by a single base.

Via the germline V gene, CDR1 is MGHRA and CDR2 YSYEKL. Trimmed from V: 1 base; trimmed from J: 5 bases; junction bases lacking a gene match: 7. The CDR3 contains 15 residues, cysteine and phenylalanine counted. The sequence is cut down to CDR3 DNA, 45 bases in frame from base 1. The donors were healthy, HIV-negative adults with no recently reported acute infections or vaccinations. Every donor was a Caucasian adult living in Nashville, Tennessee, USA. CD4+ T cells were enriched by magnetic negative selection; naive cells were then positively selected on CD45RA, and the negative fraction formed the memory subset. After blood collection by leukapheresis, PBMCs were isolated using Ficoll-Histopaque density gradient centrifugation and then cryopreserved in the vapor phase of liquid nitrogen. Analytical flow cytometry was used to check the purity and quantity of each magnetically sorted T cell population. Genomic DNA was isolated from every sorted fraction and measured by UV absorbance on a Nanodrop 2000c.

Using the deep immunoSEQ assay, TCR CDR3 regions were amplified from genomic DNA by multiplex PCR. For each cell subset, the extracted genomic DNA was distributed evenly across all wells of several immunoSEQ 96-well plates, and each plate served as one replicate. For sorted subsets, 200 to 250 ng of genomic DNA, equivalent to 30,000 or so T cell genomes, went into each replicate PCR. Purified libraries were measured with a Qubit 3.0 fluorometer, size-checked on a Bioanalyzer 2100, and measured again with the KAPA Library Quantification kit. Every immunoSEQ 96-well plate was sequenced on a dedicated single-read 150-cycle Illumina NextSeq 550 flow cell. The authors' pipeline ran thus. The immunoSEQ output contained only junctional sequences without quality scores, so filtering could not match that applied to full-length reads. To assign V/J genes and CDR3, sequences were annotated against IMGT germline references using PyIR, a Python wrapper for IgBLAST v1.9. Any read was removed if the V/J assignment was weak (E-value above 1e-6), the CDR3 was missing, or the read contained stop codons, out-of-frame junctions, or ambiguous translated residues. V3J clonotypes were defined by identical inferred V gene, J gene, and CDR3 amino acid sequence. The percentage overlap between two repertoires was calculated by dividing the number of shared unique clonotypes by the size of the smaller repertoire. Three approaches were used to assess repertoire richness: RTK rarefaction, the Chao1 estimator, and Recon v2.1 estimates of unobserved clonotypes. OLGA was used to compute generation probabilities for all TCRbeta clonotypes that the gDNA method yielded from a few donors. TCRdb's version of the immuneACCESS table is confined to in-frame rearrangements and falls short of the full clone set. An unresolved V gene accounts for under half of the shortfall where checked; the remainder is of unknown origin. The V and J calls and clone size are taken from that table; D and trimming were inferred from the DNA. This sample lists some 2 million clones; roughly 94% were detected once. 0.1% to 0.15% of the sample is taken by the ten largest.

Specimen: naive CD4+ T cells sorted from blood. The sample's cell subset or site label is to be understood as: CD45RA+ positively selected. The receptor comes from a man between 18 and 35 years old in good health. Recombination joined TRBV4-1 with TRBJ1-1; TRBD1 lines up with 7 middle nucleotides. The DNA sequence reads TGCGCCAGCAGCCAAGTGAGGGGGCGGTGGACTGAAGCTTTCTTT. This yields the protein CASSQVRGRWTEAFF.